This T cell receptor (beta chain) was observed in a study of beta chain features in type 1 diabetes. This clone was observed a handful of times. Its specificity is not known. V was clipped by 7 bases and J by 9 bases; unmatched bases: 5. The germline CDR1 and CDR2 sequences are SQVTM and ANQGSEA. The CDR3 loop spans 11 amino acids. General study points: Shortening that was moderate but significant affected the TCRB CDR3s of Type 1 diabetes patients in all four CD4+ subsets. Relative to healthy donors, patients appeared to have naive, central memory and Treg TCRB repertoires that were more similar. Still unanswered here is whether HLA type influences TCRB rearrangement.

Reverse transcribing all isolated RNA meant expressed TCRB transcripts were sequenced. The protocol was immunoSEQ multiplex PCR, while the TCRdb copy is restricted to in-frame clones and leaves out a portion. Among fewer than 200,000 clones, 13% were seen once, and the ten largest hold 0.55% to 0.8%. The authors took one heparinised blood draw, averaging about 110 mL, from each donor. Sample: central memory CD4+ T cells from blood. This clonotype originated in a young woman in good health. The J gene is TRBJ2-1, the V gene TRBV29-1; 8 nucleotides agree with TRBD2. The CDR3 bases are TGCAGCGCCGGGAGGGAGGTTGAGCAGTTCTTC. Encoded protein: CSAGREVEQFF.